Each of the 15 T cell receptor beta chains below was sequenced from the same sample in a study of technical replicates of blood from a few donors. Assay used: immunoSEQ multiplex PCR; TCRdb lists only in-frame clones, some missing. The sample consists of around 77,000 clones, roughly 92% of them appearing once. Sequenced input: T cells isolated from PBMCs. Receptors originate from a human donor in good health.

The rearrangement links TRBV19 to TRBJ2-5; possible D gene TRBD2, 6 bases. The CDR3 totals 14 residues. The ends were cut back, 3 bases at V and 2 bases at J, with 10 bases in the middle. Germline loops: CDR1 LNHDA, CDR2 SQIVND (reference sequence). The CDR3 bases are TGTGCCAGTAGTATGACTGGGGGGCAAGAGACCCAGTACTTC. It yields the protein CASSMTGGQETQYF.

The chain is built from TRBV7-9 and TRBJ1-2, with D possibly being TRBD1 (6 bases). The V gene lost 8 bases and the J gene lost 7 bases, with 17 bases spanning the gap. Germline CDR1 and CDR2: SEHNR and FQNEAQ (reference sequence). There are 13 residues in the CDR3. The CDR3 reads CASYTGSSIGYTF. The CDR3 DNA sequence: TGTGCCAGCTATACAGGGTCGAGTATTGGCTACACCTTC.

V usage is TRBV19 and J usage is TRBJ2-7; perhaps TRBD1 as D (5 bases). Trimming cost V 3 bases and J 0 bases, with 9 bases left between them. The CDR3 loop spans 14 amino acids. Germline V CDR1 and CDR2: LNHDA, SQIVND (reference sequence). The CDR3 DNA reads as TGTGCCAGTAGTATTATGGACAACTCCTACGAGCAGTACTTC. Protein sequence: CASSIMDNSYEQYF.

This clone has just one count. The rearrangement links TRBV7-9 to TRBJ2-7, with TRBD2 as a possible D gene (6 bases). V was trimmed by 2 bases and J by 7 bases, leaving 18 bases between them. Germline loops: CDR1 SEHNR, CDR2 FQNEAQ (reference sequence). The CDR3 extends over 15 amino acids. The CDR3 bases are TGTGCCAGCAGCTTAAAAGATACGGGAGTAGGGGAGCAGTACTTC. Amino acid sequence: CASSLKDTGVGEQYF.

The chain carries TRBV11-2 and TRBJ2-2; TRBD2 matches 8 bases. V shed 4 bases, J shed 5 bases, and the junction held 6 bases outside the gene matches. Germline CDR1 SGHAT, CDR2 FQNNGV. The CDR3 has 15 residues. The CDR3 sequence: CASSWSGRKTGELFF. The CDR3 DNA follows: TGTGCCAGCAGCTGGAGCGGGAGAAAAACCGGGGAGCTGTTTTTT.

The chain employs TRBV11-2 and TRBJ1-2, with no clear D. V was trimmed by 1 base and J by 4 bases, leaving 7 bases between them. Per germline, CDR1 SGHAT and CDR2 FQNNGV. This CDR3 is built from 13 residues. The CDR3 DNA reads TGTGCCAGCAGCTTAGGGCTTACCTATGGCTACACCTTC. Its protein is CASSLGLTYGYTF.

The rearrangement joins TRBV25-1 to TRBJ1-1, with D tentatively TRBD1 (5 bases). This CDR3 region has 14 residues. Per germline, CDR1 MGHDK and CDR2 SYGVNS. Trimming stripped 3 bases from V and 10 bases from J, with 18 bases between. The CDR3 region is CASSDFGAERAAFF. In nucleotides, the CDR3 is TGTGCCAGCAGTGATTTTGGGGCCGAACGAGCAGCTTTCTTT.

This clone occurred once. The chain employs TRBV28 and TRBJ2-5; 11 nucleotides match TRBD1. The J segment lost 8 bases and the V segment lost 3 bases, leaving 11 bases of the junction unmatched. The CDR3 contains 16 residues. CDR1 and CDR2 from the germline V gene are MDHEN and SYDVKM. CDR3 bases: TGTGCCAGCAGTTTCCCATCGGGACAGGGGGTCGTTACCCAGTACTTC. Protein: CASSFPSGQGVVTQYF.

The gene calls are TRBV9 and TRBJ1-1; tentative D call: TRBD1 (5 bases). The CDR3 length is 11 residues. Germline V gene sequence: CDR1 SGDLS, CDR2 YYNGEE. V dropped 7 bases and J dropped 5 bases, with 9 bases sitting between them. The CDR3, as DNA: TGTGCCAGCGGGGGGGGGACTGAAGCTTTCTTT. Its protein is CASGGGTEAFF.

J is TRBJ2-2 and V is TRBV7-2; TRBD2 agrees at 8 bases. From germline, CDR1 is SGHTA and CDR2 FQGNSA. The J segment lost 1 base and the V segment lost 1 base, leaving 5 bases of the junction unmatched. This CDR3 spans 17 amino acids. CDR3 loop: CASSLDGAGGNTGELFF. The CDR3 region has the DNA TGTGCCAGCAGCTTAGATGGCGCGGGAGGGAACACCGGGGAGCTGTTTTTT.

The chain carries TRBV9 and TRBJ2-2; a possible D gene is TRBD1 (7 bases). CDR1 and CDR2 from the germline V gene are SGDLS and YYNGEE. Trimming shortened V by 4 bases and J by 2 bases, and 15 bases separated the two germline ends. The CDR3 runs 16 residues. CDR3 sequence reads: CASSPRGDGNTGELFF. CDR3 sequence (DNA): TGTGCCAGCAGCCCCAGGGGGGACGGTAACACCGGGGAGCTGTTTTTT.

The sample holds a few counts of this clone. The rearrangement uses TRBV20-1 and TRBJ1-2, with D possibly being TRBD1 (5 bases). The CDR3 totals 11 residues. The V gene's germline CDR1 is DFQATT and CDR2 SNEGSKA (reference sequence). Trimming took 1 base from V and 8 from J, leaving 8 bases between them. This chain's CDR3 is CSARGGEGYTF. Written as DNA, the CDR3 is TGCAGTGCTAGAGGGGGGGAGGGCTACACCTTC.

The CDR3 loop reads CASSYGLNYGYTF. As DNA, the CDR3 is TGTGCCAGCAGTTATGGCTTAAACTATGGCTACACCTTC. The gene calls are TRBV6-5 and TRBJ1-2; D ambiguous. V lost 3 bases and J lost 2, with 7 bases in between. CDR3 length equals 13 residues. The germline V gene encodes CDR1 MNHEY and CDR2 SVGAGI.

This clone appeared a single time. The DNA of the CDR3 is TGTGCCAGCAGTTTCTCTAGGGGCGAGCAGTTCTTC. Its protein is CASSFSRGEQFF. V is TRBV28 and J is TRBJ2-1; perhaps TRBD1 as D (5 bases). This CDR3 has 12 amino acids. The V gene's germline CDR1 is MDHEN and CDR2 SYDVKM. V was trimmed by 3 bases and J by 10 bases, leaving 10 bases between them.

The V gene is TRBV6-5, the J gene TRBJ1-4; TRBD1 agrees at 8 bases. V lost 5 bases to trimming and J lost 5 bases; unmatched junction nucleotides: 4. This CDR3 is 14 amino acids long. Per germline, CDR1 MNHEY and CDR2 SVGAGI. The CDR3 DNA reads as TGTGCCAGCAGTGGGGACAGGCGGAATGAAAAACTGTTTTTT. Translation: CASSGDRRNEKLFF.